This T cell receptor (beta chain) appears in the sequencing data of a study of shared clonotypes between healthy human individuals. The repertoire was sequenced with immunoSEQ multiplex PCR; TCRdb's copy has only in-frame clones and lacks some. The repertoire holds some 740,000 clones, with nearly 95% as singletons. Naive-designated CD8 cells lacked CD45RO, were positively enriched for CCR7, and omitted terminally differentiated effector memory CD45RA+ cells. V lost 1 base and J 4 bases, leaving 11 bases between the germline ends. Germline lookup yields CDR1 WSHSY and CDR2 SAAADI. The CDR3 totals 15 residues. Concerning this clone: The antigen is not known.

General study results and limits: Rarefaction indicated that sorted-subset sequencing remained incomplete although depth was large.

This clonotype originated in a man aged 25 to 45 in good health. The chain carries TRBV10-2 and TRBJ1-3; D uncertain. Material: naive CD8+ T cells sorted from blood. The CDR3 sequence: CASSEWAGSGNTIYF. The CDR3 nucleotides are TGCGCCAGCAGTGAGTGGGCTGGATCCGGAAACACCATATATTTT.